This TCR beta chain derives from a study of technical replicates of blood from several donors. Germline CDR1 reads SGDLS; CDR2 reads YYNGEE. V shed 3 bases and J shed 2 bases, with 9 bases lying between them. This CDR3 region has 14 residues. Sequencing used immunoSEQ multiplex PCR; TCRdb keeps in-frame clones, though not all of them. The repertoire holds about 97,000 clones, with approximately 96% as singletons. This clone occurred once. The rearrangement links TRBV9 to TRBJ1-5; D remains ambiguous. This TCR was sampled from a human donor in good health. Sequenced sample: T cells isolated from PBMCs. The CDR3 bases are TGTGCCAGCAGCGCCCTGGCTGGCAATCAGCCCCAGCATTTT. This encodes CASSALAGNQPQHF.